This entry features one T cell receptor beta chain sequence. This clonotype appeared a few times. The target of this receptor is not known. Nothing much larger sits one base from this clone, and base qualities are not available. These data are taken from a study of CD8 T cells in ankylosing spondylitis (dated by TCRdb to 2017 to 2019). Some background on the complete study: The study profiled T cell receptor beta repertoires in healthy donors and ankylosing spondylitis patients to find disease-linked TCR variants. In total, the full study cohort was made up of 100 to 140 healthy donors and 25 to 30 ankylosing spondylitis patients. Samples of peripheral blood were taken, and for ankylosing spondylitis patients, synovial fluid was collected as well.

V has 7 bases trimmed and J has 10 bases trimmed; junction bases matching no gene number 9. The CDR3 runs 12 amino acids, cysteine and phenylalanine included. Only CDR3 DNA is held: 36 bases, read in frame from base 1. Paper-wide results and their limitations: Some motif variants were previously reported in synovial fluid and blood of reactive arthritis patients, suggesting common disease-initiation mechanisms. Blood from ankylosing spondylitis patients appeared to be characterized by a TCR beta motif composed of about eight highly homologous amino acid variants. The disease-linked clones were reported to be significantly enriched in matched synovial fluid samples from ankylosing spondylitis patients. The disease-linked clones had a CD8+ phenotype and were found at relatively low frequencies in peripheral blood.

TCRdb lists the instrument as Illumina HiSeq 2500. Quantitative 5'-RACE with molecular barcodes was the method used to prepare the TCR beta libraries. As for how the authors treated the data: To identify disease-linked TCR variants, a new computational method was used, one built on a probabilistic model of VDJ rearrangement. TCRdb reran the public reads through fastp at Q25 and MiXCR, keeping productive beta chains. All rows with the same CDR3 protein become a single entry with the most common DNA and genes. TCRdb's processing, not the authors' own work, is the source of the V and J calls. Recorded for this sample are about 440,000 distinct CDR3 sequences; 15% to 20% of them occurred a single time. Of the sample, 0.95% to 1.1% falls within the top ten clones.

Recombination connected TRBV12-3 or TRBV12-4 to TRBJ1-1; 7 of the junction bases match TRBD1. The TCR sequence derives from a male donor with ankylosing spondylitis. Sequenced material: blood, either unsorted or a sorted T cell fraction (not recorded which). CDR3 loop: CASTLGQARAFF. The DNA sequence is TGTGCCAGCACCCTAGGACAGGCGAGAGCTTTCTTT.